These 22 T cell receptor beta chains were all obtained from the same sample, sequenced in a study of T cells in Graves' hyperthyroidism and ophthalmopathy. Authors of the study amplified TCR beta CDR3 regions from RNA transcripts. The study used the HTBI primer set for a first-round RT-PCR of the TCR CDR3. One entry per CDR3 protein results from TCRdb running MiXCR on the multiplex PCR reads. The sample carries some 620,000 distinct CDR3 sequences, around 15% recorded once. The specimen was blood. The receptors were gathered from a woman aged 25 to 39 with Graves' hyperthyroidism.

The J gene is TRBJ2-1, the V gene TRBV9, with 15 bases matching TRBD2. The length of the CDR3 is 18 residues. The V gene end was trimmed by 5 bases and the J gene end by 8 bases; junction bases not matched to a gene: 14. Per the germline V gene, CDR1 is SGDLS and CDR2 is YYNGEE. Here the CDR3 reads CASSPRGTSGRRRDEQFF. The CDR3 region has the DNA TGTGCCAGCAGTCCCAGAGGGACTAGCGGGAGGAGGAGGGATGAGCAGTTCTTC. Looking up the rest from reference TRBV9 and TRBJ2-1 gives the full variable domain: DSGVTQTPKHLITATGQRVTLRCSPRSGDLSVYWYQQSLDQGLQFLIQYYNGEERAKGNILERFSAQQFPDLHSELNLSSLELGDSALYFCASSPRGTSGRRRDEQFFGPGTRLTVL.

As regards this clonotype: At one boundary the junction diverges from the germline segment, which might be a read error. The V call is TRBV27, the J call TRBJ1-1; D might be TRBD1 (5 bases). Germline V gives CDR1 MNHEY, CDR2 SMNVEV (reference sequence). The CDR3 runs 15 residues. The CDR3 sequence is CASSFRSYADTEASF. In DNA form, the CDR3 reads TGTGCCAGCAGTTTCCGGTCCTATGCGGACACTGAAGCTTCCTTT.

This clonotype came up many times. The genes are TRBV5-1 and TRBJ2-7, with 9 nucleotides matching TRBD2. The CDR3 is made up of 15 amino acids. V lost 0 bases, J lost 4 bases, and 5 bases stayed unmatched. Germline V gene data show CDR1 as SGHRS and CDR2 as YFSETQ. CDR3 amino acids: CASSLEGGRAYEQYF. The CDR3 DNA reads as TGCGCCAGCAGCTTGGAAGGCGGGAGGGCTTACGAGCAGTACTTC.

There are many counts of this clonotype. This chain connects TRBV11-1 to TRBJ2-1; 10 bases are a match to TRBD1. J gave up 0 bases and V 1 base, and 0 bases lay outside the gene matches. CDR1 and CDR2 (germline): SGHAT, FQDESV (reference sequence). The CDR3 has 16 amino acids. The CDR3 coding sequence is TGTGCCAGCAGCTTAGGGACAGGGGGCTCCTACAATGAGCAGTTCTTC. The encoded protein is CASSLGTGGSYNEQFF. The full variable domain, in which reference TRBV11-1 and TRBJ2-1 provide the parts outside the CDR3, is EAEVAQSPRYKITEKSQAVAFWCDPISGHATLYWYRQILGQGPELLVQFQDESVVDDSQLPKDRFSAERLKGVDSTLKIQPAELGDSAMYLCASSLGTGGSYNEQFFGPGTRLTVL.

This clonotype has more than one count but fewer than ten. This sequence joins TRBV4-2 and TRBJ1-1; D not resolved. Germline V lookup: CDR1 LGHNA, CDR2 YNFKEQ. With 0 bases removed from V and 8 bases from J, the gap between germline ends came to 7 bases. The CDR3 is 12 amino acids. The CDR3 DNA follows: TGTGCCAGCAGCCAAGACTTAAGGGAAGCTTTCTTT. Translated, it gives CASSQDLREAFF.

With regard to this clonotype: This may come from a read error, since a much larger clone is one base off. The chain is built from TRBV11-1 and TRBJ2-5; 7 bases fit TRBD2. Germline assignment: CDR1 SGHAT and CDR2 FQDESV (reference sequence). The CDR3 has 15 residues. CDR3 nucleotides: TGTGCCAGCAGCTTGGCGGGCGGGAGTAGGGAGACCCAGCACTTC. Its translation is CASSLAGGSRETQHF.

The V and J genes are TRBV11-3 and TRBJ2-2; 10 nucleotides agree with TRBD2. The CDR3 is made up of 15 amino acids. The germline V gene has CDR1 SGHNT and CDR2 YENEEA. The V segment lost 7 bases and the J segment 7 bases; nucleotides outside the gene matches: 9. This chain's CDR3 is CASTPSGSRGGELFF. In nucleotides, the CDR3 is TGTGCCAGCACCCCTAGCGGGAGTCGGGGCGGGGAGCTGTTTTTT.

This clonotype was observed many times. The V and J genes are TRBV27 and TRBJ2-7; D ambiguous. V lost 8 bases, J lost 6 bases, and 11 bases lay in between. The CDR3 runs to 11 residues. CDR1 is MNHEY, CDR2 SMNVEV, per germline (reference sequence). CDR3 protein: CASGRSFEQYF. For the CDR3, the DNA is TGTGCCAGCGGTCGTTCGTTCGAGCAGTACTTC.

Details on this clonotype: A read error may be the cause here, since a much bigger clone is one base away. The chain couples TRBV6-1 to TRBJ2-4; unclear D gene. The CDR3 spans 12 residues. Per germline, CDR1 MNHNS and CDR2 SASEGT. Trimming removed 11 bases from V and 7 bases from J, with 15 bases in between. DNA for the CDR3: TGTGCCGGCACGCAGACTGAGAACATTCAGTACTTC. Its protein is CAGTQTENIQYF.

This clonotype was recorded at least ten times. The rearrangement joins TRBV7-2 to TRBJ2-1; TRBD2 matches at 8 bases. The CDR3 length is 16 residues. Germline V CDR1 and CDR2: SGHTA, FQGNSA. Germline trimming cut 6 bases from V and 0 bases from J; bases unmatched to any gene: 7. The CDR3 region has the DNA TGTGCCAGCAGATACACTAGCGGAGCCTCCTACAATGAGCAGTTCTTC. Protein product: CASRYTSGASYNEQFF.

This clonotype was counted between two and nine times. The V call is TRBV4-1, the J call TRBJ1-4; D is unresolved. Germline loops: CDR1 MGHRA, CDR2 YSYEKL. V was clipped by 1 base and J by 8 bases, with 14 bases between them. CDR3 length: 15 residues. In nucleotides, the CDR3 is TGCGCCAGCAGCCAAGCGGCGGGAAGAGGGGAAAAACTGTTTTTT. It translates to CASSQAAGRGEKLFF.

This clonotype appeared many times. The chain combines TRBV7-8 with TRBJ1-1; a weak D match, TRBD1 (5 bases). The CDR3 is 11 amino acids. Deletions cut 5 bases from V and 8 bases from J, with 9 bases between. Germline V gene data show CDR1 as SGHVS and CDR2 as FQNEAQ. CDR3 in amino acids: CASSRTGEAFF. As DNA, the CDR3 is TGTGCCAGCAGCCGAACAGGAGAAGCTTTCTTT.

This clonotype occurred many times. The chain recombines TRBV7-9 with TRBJ1-4, with a weak D call TRBD1 (6 bases). With 6 bases removed from V and 6 bases from J, the gap between germline ends came to 17 bases. In germline, CDR1 is SEHNR, CDR2 FQNEAQ (reference sequence). This CDR3 spans 15 amino acids. For the CDR3, the DNA is TGTGCCAGCAGATCCTGGTCGGACAGAGATGAAAAACTGTTTTTT. This codes for CASRSWSDRDEKLFF.

This clonotype was recorded many times. Written as DNA, the CDR3 is TGTGCCAGCAGTGTTTCGGGACTCAGCTCCTACGAGCAGTACTTC. Its translation is CASSVSGLSSYEQYF. The chain is built from TRBV2 and TRBJ2-7, with a possible D match to TRBD2 (6 bases). The germline gives CDR1 SNHLY, CDR2 FYNNEI. This CDR3 has 15 residues. Trimming took 4 bases from V and 0 from J, leaving 13 bases between them.

This clonotype has only a few counts. This rearrangement joins TRBV5-1 to TRBJ2-7; D perhaps matches TRBD1 (6 bases). The CDR3 has 15 residues. Looked up from germline, CDR1 is SGHRS and CDR2 is YFSETQ. The V end lost 2 bases, the J end lost 4 bases, and 16 bases lay between the germline ends. CDR3 coding DNA: TGCGCCAGCAGCTTAGCAGGGGCAACTTGGTACGAGCAGTACTTC. Protein: CASSLAGATWYEQYF. Using reference TRBV5-1 and TRBJ2-7 for the parts outside the CDR3, the full variable domain is KAGVTQTPRYLIKTRGQQVTLSCSPISGHRSVSWYQQTPGQGLQFLFEYFSETQRNKGNFPGRFSGRQFSNSRSEMNVSTLELGDSALYLCASSLAGATWYEQYFGPGTRLTVT.

This clonotype was detected a few times. The chain joins TRBV15 to TRBJ2-1, with 14 bases lining up with TRBD2. V was pared by 3 bases and J by 9 bases, with 10 bases of the junction left unmatched. The CDR3 has 17 residues. CDR1 is LNHNV, CDR2 YYDKDF, per germline (reference sequence). The CDR3 DNA sequence: TGTGCCACCAGCAGGACGACTAGCGGGAGGGCCTTGGCTGAGCAGTTCTTC. Its protein is CATSRTTSGRALAEQFF. Combining the CDR3 with reference TRBV15 and TRBJ2-1 gives the whole variable domain DAMVIQNPRYQVTQFGKPVTLSCSQTLNHNVMYWYQQKSSQAPKLLFHYYDKDFNNEADTPDNFQSRRPNTSFCFLDIRSPGLGDTAMYLCATSRTTSGRALAEQFFGPGTRLTVL.

This sequence joins TRBV25-1 and TRBJ2-6; 7 bases agree with TRBD1. CDR3 length: 17 residues. Trimming cost V 3 bases and J 0 bases; bases outside gene matches: 5. Germline CDR1 reads MGHDK; CDR2 reads SYGVNS. The CDR3 reads CASSDGTVNSGANVLTF. The CDR3 bases are TGTGCCAGCAGTGATGGGACAGTCAACTCTGGGGCCAACGTCCTGACTTTC.

The table lists this clonotype with a few counts. A much bigger clone sits one base away, suggesting this may be a read error. The chain uses TRBV12-3 or TRBV12-4 and TRBJ1-2; 9 nucleotides agree with TRBD1. V trimming: 6 bases; J trimming: 8 bases; junction bases outside the gene matches: 10. CDR3 length: 14 amino acids. The CDR3 region has the DNA TGTGCCAGCAGCTCCACACAGGGGGCGAAGGGCTACACCTTC. Protein: CASSSTQGAKGYTF.

J is TRBJ2-3 and V is TRBV7-2, with TRBD2 matching 15 bases. The CDR3 is made up of 19 amino acids. J gave up 0 bases and V 0 bases, and 4 bases lay outside the gene matches. In germline, CDR1 is SGHTA, CDR2 FQGNSA. CDR3 bases: TGTGCCAGCAGCTTAGCCGGGACTAGCGGGGGGTCTAGCACAGATACGCAGTATTTT. It yields the protein CASSLAGTSGGSSTDTQYF. Looking up the rest from reference TRBV7-2 and TRBJ2-3 gives the full variable domain: GAGVSQSPSNKVTEKGKDVELRCDPISGHTALYWYRQSLGQGLEFLIYFQGNSAPDKSGLPSDRFSAERTGGSVSTLTIQRTQQEDSAVYLCASSLAGTSGGSSTDTQYFGPGTRLTVL.

A word on this clonotype: The CDR3 does not close with the conserved phenylalanine or tryptophan, likely indicating a read error. The V and J genes are TRBV5-6 and TRBJ1-2; no clear D. The germline V gene has CDR1 SGHDT and CDR2 YYEEEE. Trimming shortened V by 4 bases and J by 5 bases, and 12 bases separated the two germline ends. The CDR3 is made up of 13 amino acids. The CDR3 bases are TGTGCCAGCAGCCCGGGAGCTTTATATGGCTACACCCTC. Its protein is CASSPGALYGYTL.

This clonotype has more than one count but fewer than ten. The gene calls are TRBV3-1 and TRBJ2-7; D remains unclear. The CDR3 has 18 amino acids. The germline V gene has CDR1 LGHDT and CDR2 YNNKEL (reference sequence). The V end lost 0 bases, the J end lost 0 bases, and 18 bases lay between the germline ends. The CDR3 DNA follows: TGTGCCAGCAGCCAAGATTACCCTGGAGCGCGAAACTCCTACGAGCAGTACTTC. It encodes CASSQDYPGARNSYEQYF.

The CDR3 is CATSDSADYEQYF. CDR3 coding DNA: TGTGCCACCAGTGACTCGGCGGACTACGAGCAGTACTTC. The genes are TRBV24-1 and TRBJ2-7; D ambiguous. Trimming took off 4 bases at V and 3 bases at J, with 9 bases between the two ends. CDR1 and CDR2 (germline): KGHDR, SFDVKD. The CDR3 has 13 amino acids.